This T cell receptor (beta chain) was sequenced for a study of blood T cell repertoires in COVID-19. TCRdb keeps only in-frame clones here, not all; method: immunoSEQ multiplex PCR. The data contain some 55,000 clones, around 83% of them singletons. CDR3 size: 14 residues. The V gene lost 3 bases and the J gene lost 0 bases, with 8 bases spanning the gap. CDR1 is SGHVS, CDR2 FQNEAQ, per germline. Sequencing input: peripheral blood. The receptor comes from a woman aged 55-70 years with acute or convalescent COVID-19. The V and J genes are TRBV7-8 and TRBJ1-1; D uncertain. CDR3 sequence (DNA): TGTGCCAGCAGCTTGGTTCAGATGAACACTGAAGCTTTCTTT. Amino acids: CASSLVQMNTEAFF.